Below, 10 T cell receptor beta chains from the same sample are listed, as sequenced in a study of shared T cell receptors in the human thymus. TCRdb's table, derived via immunoSEQ multiplex PCR, lists solely in-frame clones and lacks some. The sample includes about 660,000 clones, approximately 87% of them seen just once. These data are also associated with another study on human thymus T cells.

The specimen was thymocytes. These receptors all come from a boy under two years old with a congenital heart defect.

V and J are TRBV5-1 and TRBJ2-3; D may be TRBD1 (6 bases). CDR1 SGHRS and CDR2 YFSETQ come from the germline V gene. The germline V and J ends were trimmed by 3 bases and 2 bases, with 19 bases remaining between them. This CDR3 comprises 17 residues. The CDR3 sequence: CASSSSYRTDYTDTQYF. The DNA for the CDR3 is TGCGCCAGCAGCTCATCATACCGGACAGATTACACAGATACGCAGTATTTT.

The V gene is TRBV15, the J gene TRBJ2-7; D remains ambiguous. V was cut by 0 bases and J by 3 bases, with 18 bases left in between. Germline values: CDR1 LNHNV, CDR2 YYDKDF (reference sequence). This CDR3 spans 17 amino acids. The CDR3 nucleotides are TGTGCCACCAGCAGAGATCGGTCGAACTACGAGGTCTACGAGCAGTACTTC. Its protein is CATSRDRSNYEVYEQYF. Combining the CDR3 with reference TRBV15 and TRBJ2-7 gives the whole variable domain DAMVIQNPRYQVTQFGKPVTLSCSQTLNHNVMYWYQQKSSQAPKLLFHYYDKDFNNEADTPDNFQSRRPNTSFCFLDIRSPGLGDTAMYLCATSRDRSNYEVYEQYFGPGTRLTVT.

The genes are TRBV27 and TRBJ2-1; 8 nucleotides agree with TRBD1. J lost 8 bases, V lost 5 bases, and 11 bases had no gene match. Germline CDR1 is MNHEY and CDR2 is SMNVEV (reference sequence). The CDR3 length is 15 residues. This CDR3 is CASSTAGQGSYEQFF. CDR3 in DNA: TGTGCCAGCAGTACCGCCGGACAGGGTAGCTATGAGCAGTTCTTC.

The rearrangement uses TRBV5-1 and TRBJ2-7; TRBD1 is a possible D gene (6 bases). V was pared by 4 bases and J by 0 bases, with 17 bases between. The germline CDR1 and CDR2 sequences are SGHRS and YFSETQ. The CDR3 consists of 16 residues. The CDR3 nucleotides read TGCGCCAGCAGCCCTGGATCGGACAGCCACTCCTACGAGCAGTACTTC. This codes for CASSPGSDSHSYEQYF.

This CDR3 reads CASSETANYGYTF. The CDR3 DNA is TGTGCCAGCAGCGAAACAGCTAACTATGGCTACACCTTC. The genes are TRBV27 and TRBJ1-2; D is ambiguous. The CDR3 covers 13 residues. Germline V gene lookup returns CDR1 MNHEY and CDR2 SMNVEV (reference sequence). V lost 6 bases to trimming and J lost 0 bases, with 8 bases between them.

The chain links TRBV9 to TRBJ1-5; D is unclear. The V gene's germline CDR1 is SGDLS and CDR2 YYNGEE. Deletions cut 4 bases from V and 3 bases from J, with 11 bases between. The CDR3 loop spans 14 amino acids. Here the CDR3 DNA reads TGTGCCAGCAGCACCGGTACAGACAATCAGCCCCAGCATTTT. It codes for CASSTGTDNQPQHF.

This chain links TRBV10-3 with TRBJ1-2, with D perhaps TRBD1 (6 bases). The V gene's germline CDR1 is ENHRY and CDR2 SYGVKD. CDR3 length: 13 amino acids. With 10 bases removed from V and 3 bases from J, the gap between germline ends came to 15 bases. The CDR3 DNA reads as TGTGCCACCACGGGGGGGGCGGACTATGGCTACACCTTC. Residues: CATTGGADYGYTF.

The CDR3 is CASSVGWGPYGYTF. The CDR3 DNA sequence: TGTGCCAGCAGCGTAGGATGGGGGCCCTATGGCTACACCTTC. This chain links TRBV9 with TRBJ1-2, with TRBD1 as a possible D gene (6 bases). This CDR3 spans 14 amino acids. Per germline, CDR1 SGDLS and CDR2 YYNGEE. Trimming left V 0 bases short and J 4 bases short, with 10 bases between.

This clone was seen once. V usage is TRBV28 and J usage is TRBJ2-4, with D perhaps matching TRBD1 (6 bases). Germline V lookup: CDR1 MDHEN, CDR2 SYDVKM. V was shortened by 5 bases and J by 1 base, with 15 bases between the two germline ends. The CDR3 runs 16 residues. The CDR3 DNA is TGTGCCAGCAGTAATTCCCTCCAGGGGGCCAAAAACATTCAGTACTTC. Translation: CASSNSLQGAKNIQYF.

This sequence joins TRBV10-3 and TRBJ1-2; D gene uncertain. The CDR3 spans 18 residues. CDR1 and CDR2 from the germline V gene are ENHRY and SYGVKD. The ends were cut back, 0 bases at V and 3 bases at J, with 20 bases in the middle. The CDR3 nucleotides read TGTGCCATCAGTGAGTCGTGGGCCCTTGGGCTGCCGGACTATGGCTACACCTTC. Protein product: CAISESWALGLPDYGYTF.